The 11 T cell receptor beta chains below come from one sample, sequenced in a study of cytomegalovirus exposure and HLA in healthy donors (dated by TCRdb to the late 2010s). The method was the immunoSEQ multiplex PCR assay. The source is immuneACCESS, and TCRdb retained only in-frame sequences with V and J called. Part of the clones is not carried over; for the studies checked, unresolved V genes explain less than half of this, and the remainder is unexplained. The sample table records hundreds of thousands of clones; just over 85% of these occur just once. 0.65% to 0.95% of the sample comes from the top ten. Sample: PBMCs. These receptors all come from a woman aged 18-29 years in good health and CMV-seronegative.

In its sample, this clone was seen once. CDR3 sequence (DNA): TGTGCCTGGACCATCACAGGGGGCTACGAGCAGTACTTC. Protein: CAWTITGGYEQYF. The chain uses TRBV30 and TRBJ2-7; 8 nucleotides agree with TRBD1. Per germline, CDR1 GTSNPN and CDR2 SVGIG (reference sequence). This CDR3 spans 13 amino acids. The V gene end was trimmed by 4 bases and the J gene end by 3 bases; junction bases not matched to a gene: 5. Filled out from reference TRBV30 and TRBJ2-7, the complete variable domain reads SQTIHQWPATLVQPVGSPLSLECTVEGTSNPNLYWYRQAAGRGLQLLFYSVGIGQISSEVPQNLSASRPQDRQFILSSKKLLLSDSGFYLCAWTITGGYEQYFGPGTRLTVT.

This chain links TRBV19 with TRBJ1-2; TRBD1 might be the D (5 bases). The CDR3 contains 13 residues. V was shortened by 2 bases and J by 3 bases, with 7 bases between the two germline ends. Per germline, CDR1 LNHDA and CDR2 SQIVND (reference sequence). CDR3 region: CASSIQGDYGYTF. In DNA form, the CDR3 reads TGTGCCAGTAGTATACAGGGTGACTATGGCTACACCTTC.

This rearrangement joins TRBV19 to TRBJ2-7; D may be TRBD2 (5 bases). V lost 0 bases, J lost 1 base, and 13 bases lay in between. Germline CDR1 reads LNHDA; CDR2 reads SQIVND (reference sequence). The CDR3 covers 16 residues. The CDR3 spells CASSIDRNRGSYEQYF. CDR3 in DNA: TGTGCCAGTAGTATAGATCGTAACAGAGGGTCCTACGAGCAGTACTTC.

The chain combines TRBV18 with TRBJ1-6; 9 bases map to TRBD1. Losses at the gene ends were 3 bases for V and 9 bases for J; bases not matched to a gene: 6. Germline V lookup: CDR1 KGHSH, CDR2 LQKENI. CDR3 length: 15 amino acids. The CDR3 nucleotides are TGTGCCAGCTCACCCCGGACAGGGGAGGGTTCACCCCTCCACTTT. Residues: CASSPRTGEGSPLHF.

J is TRBJ2-3 and V is TRBV27; D is ambiguous. The CDR3 is made up of 20 amino acids. Germline V gene data show CDR1 as MNHEY and CDR2 as SMNVEV (reference sequence). The V end lost 5 bases, the J end lost 0 bases, and 27 bases lay between the germline ends. The CDR3 coding sequence is TGTGCCAGCAGTCACACCCCCTCGGGTAGCCGCACGCCTAGCACAGATACGCAGTATTTT. This gives the protein CASSHTPSGSRTPSTDTQYF.

J is TRBJ1-5 and V is TRBV30; 8 bases agree with TRBD1. V lost 5 bases, J lost 6 bases, and 12 bases stayed unmatched. The V gene's germline CDR1 is GTSNPN and CDR2 SVGIG (reference sequence). This CDR3 is built from 15 residues. Here the CDR3 DNA reads TGTGCCTGGGGAAATGGACAGGGTCGCACTCAGCCCCAGCATTTT. Its protein product is CAWGNGQGRTQPQHF. Looking up the rest from reference TRBV30 and TRBJ1-5 gives the full variable domain: SQTIHQWPATLVQPVGSPLSLECTVEGTSNPNLYWYRQAAGRGLQLLFYSVGIGQISSEVPQNLSASRPQDRQFILSSKKLLLSDSGFYLCAWGNGQGRTQPQHFGDGTRLSIL.

V usage is TRBV5-1 and J usage is TRBJ1-6, with 7 bases that match TRBD1. The J segment lost 5 bases and the V segment lost 6 bases, leaving 8 bases of the junction unmatched. The CDR3 is 15 residues long. The germline gives CDR1 SGHRS, CDR2 YFSETQ. CDR3 sequence (DNA): TGCGCCAGCAACATGGGGACAGCTAATAATTCACCCCTCCACTTT. Amino acid sequence: CASNMGTANNSPLHF.

V is TRBV27 and J is TRBJ1-2; D possibly corresponds to TRBD1 (6 bases). Trimming took off 7 bases at V and 8 bases at J, with 20 bases between the two ends. CDR3 length: 14 amino acids. Germline CDR1 reads MNHEY; CDR2 reads SMNVEV (reference sequence). CDR3 protein: CASTPRGANGGYTF. DNA for the CDR3: TGTGCCAGCACCCCCCGGGGGGCGAATGGAGGCTACACCTTC.

This chain connects TRBV4-2 to TRBJ1-5, with D hard to call. The CDR3 totals 19 residues. Deletions cut 1 base from V and 0 bases from J, with 19 bases between. The germline gives CDR1 LGHNA, CDR2 YNFKEQ. The CDR3 here is CASSQGVEAAGYSNQPQHF. In DNA form, the CDR3 reads TGTGCCAGCAGCCAAGGGGTGGAGGCAGCTGGATATAGCAATCAGCCCCAGCATTTT.

V usage is TRBV19 and J usage is TRBJ2-7, with D tentatively TRBD2 (5 bases). Looked up from germline, CDR1 is LNHDA and CDR2 is SQIVND (reference sequence). The CDR3 length is 12 residues. V was trimmed by 3 bases and J by 5 bases, leaving 8 bases between them. The CDR3 DNA sequence: TGTGCCAGTAGTATCGACGGGGACGAGCAGTACTTC. This gives the protein CASSIDGDEQYF.

The chain joins TRBV5-1 to TRBJ2-7, with D tentatively TRBD2 (5 bases). V shed 0 bases and J shed 5 bases, with 12 bases lying between them. Germline V gene sequence: CDR1 SGHRS, CDR2 YFSETQ. There are 14 residues in the CDR3. CDR3 nucleotides: TGCGCCAGCAGCTTGGCGTCGGGGTTAGACGAGCAGTACTTC. Protein: CASSLASGLDEQYF.